Given below is one T cell receptor beta chain in context. What it recognizes is unknown. This record comes from a study of T cell responses to AZD1222 COVID-19 vaccine. The study's findings and limits: Reportedly, close to half of spike-specific TCRs are directed against unmutated variant regions. Only after the peak T cell response were repertoires sampled. Across the whole spike, CD4 TCRs peaked at regions 160-218 and 743-854. Spike-specific TCR depth and breadth grew after two AZD1222 doses.

Sequencing used immunoSEQ multiplex PCR; TCRdb keeps in-frame clones, though not all of them. The data contain more than 150,000 clones, roughly 88% of them seen just once; the ten biggest clones take up 0.99%. Germline CDR1 DFQATT, CDR2 SNEGSKA (reference sequence). Trimming took off 3 bases at V and 1 base at J, with 19 bases between the two ends. The CDR3 runs 16 residues. Sequenced here: peripheral blood, sampled on day 0 of AZD1222 vaccination. The chain combines TRBV20-1 with TRBJ2-7; possibly TRBD2 for D (6 bases). The sequence was collected from an adult in good health. DNA for the CDR3: TGCAGTGCTAGTCAGGGTACGGGAGCAGGTTCCTACGAGCAGTACTTC. It yields the protein CSASQGTGAGSYEQYF.